The 21 T cell receptor beta chains below all came from one sample that was sequenced in a study of blood T cell repertoires in COVID-19 (dated by TCRdb to the early 2020s). The protocol used for the library was the immunoSEQ multiplex PCR assay. Drawn from immuneACCESS, this table holds only the in-frame rearrangements with V and J called that TCRdb kept. Clones are partly lost; checked studies trace under half to an unresolved V gene and leave the rest unexplained. This sample has about 170,000 clones in its table, and around 82% of those were observed once. Jointly, the top ten make up approximately 11% of the sample. The sample taken for sequencing was peripheral blood. The receptor set was obtained from a man between 65 and 79 years old with active or convalescent COVID-19.

The V and J genes are TRBV19 and TRBJ1-4, with 7 bases matching TRBD1. The J segment lost 8 bases and the V segment lost 6 bases, leaving 9 bases of the junction unmatched. Germline CDR1 reads LNHDA; CDR2 reads SQIVND (reference sequence). The CDR3 totals 14 residues. The CDR3 region is CASRTGTAGEKLFF. CDR3 in DNA: TGTGCCAGTAGGACCGGGACAGCAGGAGAAAAACTGTTTTTT.

The chain couples TRBV6-2 or TRBV6-3 to TRBJ2-1; TRBD2 matches 14 bases. The V segment lost 6 bases and the J segment 7 bases; nucleotides outside the gene matches: 5. The CDR3 contains 15 residues. Looked up from germline, CDR1 is MNHEY and CDR2 is SVGEGT. CDR3 sequence (DNA): TGTGCCAGCAGCCCCGGGACTAGCGGGAGTAATGAGCAGTTCTTC. This encodes CASSPGTSGSNEQFF.

V is TRBV7-3 and J is TRBJ2-5; the match to TRBD2 covers 11 bases. The CDR3 runs 18 residues. V was pared by 5 bases and J by 4 bases, with 15 bases of the junction left unmatched. Germline lookup yields CDR1 SGHTA and CDR2 FQGTGA. In nucleotides, the CDR3 is TGTGCCAGCAGCCCAAGCCCTGGGCTAGCGGGAGGTGGAGAGACCCAGTACTTC. It encodes CASSPSPGLAGGGETQYF.

The rearrangement links TRBV4-1 to TRBJ1-2; TRBD1 agrees at 8 bases. The CDR3 totals 16 residues. Unmatched junction bases numbered 3, after V lost 0 bases and J lost 0 bases. Germline assignment: CDR1 MGHRA and CDR2 YSYEKL. In DNA, the CDR3 is TGCGCCAGCAGCCAAGATACGACAGGGGCTAACTATGGCTACACCTTC. It is translated as CASSQDTTGANYGYTF.

With respect to this clone: Compared with germline, one end of the junction differs, possibly owing to a read error. The same CDR3 arises from other DNA sequences in this sample as well. This rearrangement joins TRBV7-2 to TRBJ2-5; 11 positions agree with TRBD2. Germline V gene lookup returns CDR1 SGHTA and CDR2 FQGNSA. The CDR3 covers 14 residues. The CDR3 DNA reads TGTGCCAGCAGCCTAGCGGGGGGTGGAGAGACCCAGTACTTC. Translation gives CASSLAGGGETQYF.

The chain has TRBV2 and TRBJ2-3; 9 nucleotides align to TRBD1. Germline CDR1 and CDR2: SNHLY and FYNNEI. This CDR3 spans 15 amino acids. After removal of 10 bases from V and 3 bases from J, the junction contained 11 bases not matched to a gene. The CDR3: CATTGTGSVTDTQYF. CDR3 in DNA: TGTGCCACCACCGGGACAGGGAGTGTTACAGATACGCAGTATTTT.

The chain uses TRBV18 and TRBJ1-3; no clear D gene. In germline, CDR1 is KGHSH, CDR2 LQKENI. V was cut by 3 bases and J by 0 bases, with 12 bases left in between. The CDR3 contains 16 residues. CDR3 residues: CASSPYGGTSGNTIYF. The CDR3 DNA sequence: TGTGCCAGCTCACCCTATGGAGGAACCTCTGGAAACACCATATATTTT.

The J gene is TRBJ2-1, the V gene TRBV5-1; D may be TRBD1 (6 bases). Germline V CDR1 and CDR2: SGHRS, YFSETQ. This CDR3 spans 14 amino acids. Trimming shortened V by 2 bases and J by 6 bases, and 12 bases separated the two germline ends. The CDR3 sequence is CASSFMDSGNEQFF. The CDR3 DNA is TGCGCCAGCAGCTTTATGGACAGCGGCAATGAGCAGTTCTTC. Supplemented by reference TRBV5-1 and TRBJ2-1, the full variable domain reads KAGVTQTPRYLIKTRGQQVTLSCSPISGHRSVSWYQQTPGQGLQFLFEYFSETQRNKGNFPGRFSGRQFSNSRSEMNVSTLELGDSALYLCASSFMDSGNEQFFGPGTRLTVL.

CDR3 DNA: TGTGCCACCAGCAGAGGCGGACAGAGCATTTACAGCAATCAGCCCCAGCATTTT. It is translated as CATSRGGQSIYSNQPQHF. This chain connects TRBV15 to TRBJ1-5, with D perhaps TRBD1 (6 bases). The germline V gene has CDR1 LNHNV and CDR2 YYDKDF (reference sequence). Trimming took off 1 base at V and 1 base at J, with 17 bases between the two ends. The CDR3 totals 18 residues.

This sequence joins TRBV5-1 and TRBJ2-7, with D perhaps TRBD1 (6 bases). CDR3 size: 14 residues. CDR1 SGHRS and CDR2 YFSETQ come from the germline V gene. The V gene lost 5 bases and the J gene lost 0 bases, with 12 bases spanning the gap. The CDR3 sequence: CASRDTGSSYEQYF. In DNA form, the CDR3 reads TGCGCCAGCAGGGACACAGGGAGCTCCTACGAGCAGTACTTC.

A single count supports this clone. The chain employs TRBV6-5 and TRBJ2-7; D is possibly TRBD1 (5 bases). The CDR3 has 14 residues. Trimming cost V 2 bases and J 5 bases, with 13 bases left between them. Germline CDR1 is MNHEY and CDR2 is SVGAGI. CDR3 in amino acids: CASSYGYRSHEQYF. DNA of the CDR3: TGTGCCAGCAGTTACGGTTACAGGTCCCACGAGCAGTACTTC.

The chain recombines TRBV30 with TRBJ2-4; possibly TRBD1 for D (5 bases). Trimming took 3 bases from V and 8 from J, leaving 8 bases between them. The CDR3 consists of 11 residues. CDR1 is GTSNPN, CDR2 SVGIG, per germline (reference sequence). The CDR3 is CAWSPRDIQYF. The CDR3 region has the DNA TGTGCCTGGAGCCCCAGGGACATTCAGTACTTC.

The chain carries TRBV7-8 and TRBJ1-4; D is uncertain. The CDR3 loop spans 16 amino acids. Per the germline V gene, CDR1 is SGHVS and CDR2 is FQNEAQ. V was clipped by 4 bases and J by 0 bases, with 12 bases between them. CDR3 in DNA: TGTGCCAGCAGCTCCCTTCGGTCCCCAACTAATGAAAAACTGTTTTTT. Translation gives CASSSLRSPTNEKLFF.

The gene calls are TRBV5-1 and TRBJ2-1, with TRBD2 matching over 9 bases. Germline values: CDR1 SGHRS, CDR2 YFSETQ. Trimming removed 0 bases from V and 5 bases from J; junction bases left unmatched: 12. The CDR3 has 18 residues. The CDR3 is CASSLDPPSVAGDNEQFF. CDR3 bases: TGCGCCAGCAGCTTGGATCCTCCGTCGGTAGCGGGGGACAATGAGCAGTTCTTC.

The genes are TRBV7-8 and TRBJ1-2; no definite D call. The CDR3 is 13 amino acids. Germline-derived CDR1 and CDR2 are SGHVS and FQNEAQ. Trimming removed 5 bases at V and 4 bases at J, with 11 bases between. CDR3 coding DNA: TGTGCCAGCAGCCGTAGCGAGGCCTATGGCTACACCTTC. Translation: CASSRSEAYGYTF.

The chain combines TRBV24-1 with TRBJ1-5; D gene ambiguous. The CDR3 totals 12 residues. Germline assignment: CDR1 KGHDR and CDR2 SFDVKD. Trimming shortened V by 4 bases and J by 6 bases, and 6 bases separated the two germline ends. The CDR3 DNA sequence: TGTGCCACCAGTGAGTCAGGTCAGCCCCAGCATTTT. Translation gives CATSESGQPQHF.

V is TRBV9 and J is TRBJ2-1; maybe TRBD2 (6 bases). V was clipped by 3 bases and J by 6 bases, with 16 bases between them. The germline CDR1 and CDR2 sequences are SGDLS and YYNGEE. The CDR3 is 15 amino acids. CDR3 residues: CASSDWTTASNEQFF. In DNA, the CDR3 is TGTGCCAGCAGCGATTGGACTACCGCCAGCAATGAGCAGTTCTTC.

J is TRBJ2-5 and V is TRBV11-2, with TRBD1 as a possible D gene (7 bases). The CDR3 is made up of 15 amino acids. Trimming left V 5 bases short and J 5 bases short, with 18 bases between. Germline V gene lookup returns CDR1 SGHAT and CDR2 FQNNGV. As DNA, the CDR3 is TGTGCCAGCAGCGTCCTTTCCAGGGGGGCCGAGACCCAGTACTTC. This codes for CASSVLSRGAETQYF.

The chain has TRBV5-5 and TRBJ1-1; D is possibly TRBD1 (6 bases). Trimming removed 2 bases from V and 1 base from J, with 12 bases in between. Per germline, CDR1 SGHKS and CDR2 YYEKEE (reference sequence). The CDR3 consists of 15 residues. The CDR3 nucleotides are TGTGCCAGCAGCTTCGGACAGAGCCGGAACACTGAAGCTTTCTTT. As protein: CASSFGQSRNTEAFF.

This chain joins TRBV7-9 and TRBJ1-4, with D possibly TRBD1 on 6 matching bases. There are 16 residues in the CDR3. Germline CDR1 reads SEHNR; CDR2 reads FQNEAQ (reference sequence). V was trimmed by 5 bases and J by 0 bases, leaving 13 bases between them. CDR3 bases: TGTGCCAGCAGCGCCCGACAGGTTGCAACTAATGAAAAACTGTTTTTT. This translates into CASSARQVATNEKLFF.

This clone has more than one count but fewer than ten. The V and J genes are TRBV19 and TRBJ1-2; 9 nucleotides match TRBD1. The V gene's germline CDR1 is LNHDA and CDR2 SQIVND (reference sequence). J lost 5 bases, V lost 6 bases, and 10 bases had no gene match. The CDR3 loop spans 15 amino acids. The CDR3 loop reads CASSRGTGTWYGYTF. The CDR3 bases are TGTGCCAGTAGCCGCGGGACAGGGACGTGGTATGGCTACACCTTC.